This TCR beta chain stems from a study of blood T cell repertoires in COVID-19. Sequenced by immunoSEQ multiplex PCR; TCRdb stores in-frame clones only, minus some. The table has approximately 60,000 clones, 80% to 90% seen once. Material for sequencing was peripheral blood. The sequence was obtained from a man aged 50 to 60 with active COVID-19.

The CDR3 DNA reads as TGTGCCACCAGTGATTCGACCTCAGGGGAGGGGGTCGGCAATGAGCAGTTCTTC. Translated: CATSDSTSGEGVGNEQFF. This rearrangement joins TRBV24-1 to TRBJ2-1, with D perhaps matching TRBD2 (7 bases). The germline V gene has CDR1 KGHDR and CDR2 SFDVKD. V lost 2 bases and J lost 6, with 22 bases in between. This CDR3 contains 18 residues.